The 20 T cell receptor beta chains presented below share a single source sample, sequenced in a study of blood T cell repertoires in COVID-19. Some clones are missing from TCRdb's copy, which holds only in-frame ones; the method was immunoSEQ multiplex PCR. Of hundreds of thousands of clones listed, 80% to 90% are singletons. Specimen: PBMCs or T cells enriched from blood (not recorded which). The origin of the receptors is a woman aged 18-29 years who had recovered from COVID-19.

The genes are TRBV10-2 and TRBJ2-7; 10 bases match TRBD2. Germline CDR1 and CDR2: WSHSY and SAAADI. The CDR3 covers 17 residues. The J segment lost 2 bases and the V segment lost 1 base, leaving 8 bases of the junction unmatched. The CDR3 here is CASSEYSGGLQPYEQYF. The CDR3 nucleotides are TGCGCCAGCAGTGAGTATAGCGGGGGGCTCCAACCCTACGAGCAGTACTTC.

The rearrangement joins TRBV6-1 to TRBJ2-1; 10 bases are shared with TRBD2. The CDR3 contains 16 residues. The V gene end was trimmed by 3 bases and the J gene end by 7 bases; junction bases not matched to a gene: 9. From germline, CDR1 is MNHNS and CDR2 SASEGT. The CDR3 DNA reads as TGTGCCAGCAGTGAGCTGGGACTAGCGATTGTGAATGAGCAGTTCTTC. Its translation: CASSELGLAIVNEQFF.

CDR3 sequence reads: CASSQHFGTGVYEQFF. CDR3 sequence (DNA): TGTGCCAGCAGCCAGCACTTCGGGACAGGGGTGTACGAGCAGTTCTTC. The rearrangement uses TRBV14 and TRBJ2-1, with 10 bases matching TRBD1. This CDR3 contains 16 residues. V shed 3 bases and J 10 bases; nucleotides not matched to a gene: 12. Germline CDR1 reads SGHDN; CDR2 reads FVKESK.

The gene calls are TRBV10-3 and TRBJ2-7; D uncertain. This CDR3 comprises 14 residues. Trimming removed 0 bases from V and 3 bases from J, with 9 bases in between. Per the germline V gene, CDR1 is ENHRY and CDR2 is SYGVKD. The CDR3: CAISESAGRYEQYF. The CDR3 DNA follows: TGTGCCATCAGTGAGTCGGCAGGCCGCTACGAGCAGTACTTC.

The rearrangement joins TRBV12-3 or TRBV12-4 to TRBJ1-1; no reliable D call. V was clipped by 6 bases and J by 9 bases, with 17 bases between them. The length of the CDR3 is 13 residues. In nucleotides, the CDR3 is TGTGCCAGCAGCCCCCGGGGTGGAATTCAAGCTTTCTTT. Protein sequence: CASSPRGGIQAFF.

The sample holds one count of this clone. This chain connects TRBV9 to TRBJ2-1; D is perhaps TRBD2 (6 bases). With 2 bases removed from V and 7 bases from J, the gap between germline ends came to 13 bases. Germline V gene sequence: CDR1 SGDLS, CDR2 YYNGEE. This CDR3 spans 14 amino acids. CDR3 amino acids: CASSVAGFDNEQFF. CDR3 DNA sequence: TGTGCCAGCAGCGTGGCGGGGTTTGATAATGAGCAGTTCTTC.

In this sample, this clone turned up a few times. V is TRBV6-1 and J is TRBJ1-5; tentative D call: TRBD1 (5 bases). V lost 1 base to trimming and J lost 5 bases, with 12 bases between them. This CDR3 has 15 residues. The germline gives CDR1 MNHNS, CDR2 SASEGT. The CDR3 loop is CASSEGGDLYQPQHF. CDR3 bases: TGTGCCAGCAGTGAAGGGGGCGACCTTTATCAGCCCCAGCATTTT.

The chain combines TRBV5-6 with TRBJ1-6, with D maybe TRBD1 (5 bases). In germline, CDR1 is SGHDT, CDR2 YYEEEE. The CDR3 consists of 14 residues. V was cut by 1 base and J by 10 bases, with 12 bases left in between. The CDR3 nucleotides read TGTGCCAGCAGCTTGTGGCAGGGAGGATCACCCCTCCACTTT. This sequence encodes CASSLWQGGSPLHF.

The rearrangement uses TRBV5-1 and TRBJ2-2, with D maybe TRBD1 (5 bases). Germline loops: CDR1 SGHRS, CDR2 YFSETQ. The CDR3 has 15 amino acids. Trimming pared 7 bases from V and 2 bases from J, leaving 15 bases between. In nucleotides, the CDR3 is TGCGCCAGCGTGTCACAGGATTCTAACACCGGGGAGCTGTTTTTT. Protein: CASVSQDSNTGELFF.

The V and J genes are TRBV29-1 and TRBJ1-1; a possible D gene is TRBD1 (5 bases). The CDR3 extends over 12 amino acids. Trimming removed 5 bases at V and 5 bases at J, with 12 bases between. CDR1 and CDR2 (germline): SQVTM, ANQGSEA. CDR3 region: CSVFNGGTEAFF. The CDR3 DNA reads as TGCAGCGTTTTTAATGGGGGGACTGAAGCTTTCTTT. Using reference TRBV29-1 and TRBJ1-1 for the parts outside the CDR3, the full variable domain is SAVISQKPSRDICQRGTSLTIQCQVDSQVTMMFWYRQQPGQSLTLIATANQGSEATYESGFVIDKFPISRPNLTFSTLTVSNMSPEDSSIYLCSVFNGGTEAFFGQGTRLTVV.

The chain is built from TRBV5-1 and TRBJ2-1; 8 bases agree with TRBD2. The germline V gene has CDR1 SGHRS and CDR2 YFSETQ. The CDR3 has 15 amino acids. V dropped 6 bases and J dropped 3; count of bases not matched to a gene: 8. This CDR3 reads CASTRVGGDYNEQFF. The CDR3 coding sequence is TGCGCCAGCACCCGTGTCGGGGGGGACTACAATGAGCAGTTCTTC.

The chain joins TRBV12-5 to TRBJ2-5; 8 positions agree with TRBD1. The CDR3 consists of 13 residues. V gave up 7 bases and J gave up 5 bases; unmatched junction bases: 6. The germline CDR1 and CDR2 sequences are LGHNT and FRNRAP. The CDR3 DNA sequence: TGTGCTAGTGCCTCCGGACAGGGTGAGACCCAGTACTTC. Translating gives CASASGQGETQYF.

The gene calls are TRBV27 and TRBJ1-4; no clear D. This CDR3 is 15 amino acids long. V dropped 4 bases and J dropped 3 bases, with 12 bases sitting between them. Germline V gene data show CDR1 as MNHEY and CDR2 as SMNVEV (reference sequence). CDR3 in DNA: TGTGCCAGCAGTTCAAGTCCAGAGGCTAATGAAAAACTGTTTTTT. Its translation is CASSSSPEANEKLFF.

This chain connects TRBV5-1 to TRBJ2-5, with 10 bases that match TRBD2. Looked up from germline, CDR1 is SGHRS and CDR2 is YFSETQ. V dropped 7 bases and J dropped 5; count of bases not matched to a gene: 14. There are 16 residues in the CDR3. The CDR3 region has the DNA TGCGCCAGCTCTAGCGGGGGAACGTCGTCAGGGGAGACCCAGTACTTC. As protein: CASSSGGTSSGETQYF.

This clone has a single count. The CDR3 coding sequence is TGTGCCAGCAGCCCCGACACATTATTCGGGGAGCTGTTTTTT. Protein: CASSPDTLFGELFF. The chain combines TRBV9 with TRBJ2-2, with D uncertain. The V end was cut by 4 bases, the J end by 7 bases, with 14 bases between. The germline gives CDR1 SGDLS, CDR2 YYNGEE. The CDR3 extends over 14 amino acids.

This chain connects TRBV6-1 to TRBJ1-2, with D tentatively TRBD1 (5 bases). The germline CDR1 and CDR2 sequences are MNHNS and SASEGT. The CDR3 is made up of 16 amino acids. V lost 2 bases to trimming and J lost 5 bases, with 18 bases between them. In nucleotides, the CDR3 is TGTGCCAGCAGTGAAATAGGGACGGGGGTGACTTATGGCTACACCTTC. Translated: CASSEIGTGVTYGYTF.

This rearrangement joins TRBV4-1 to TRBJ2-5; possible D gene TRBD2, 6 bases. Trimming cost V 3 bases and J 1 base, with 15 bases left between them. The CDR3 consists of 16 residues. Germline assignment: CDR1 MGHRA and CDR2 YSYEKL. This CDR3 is CASSHRSGTVQETQYF. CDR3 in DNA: TGCGCCAGCAGCCACCGATCCGGGACTGTCCAAGAGACCCAGTACTTC.

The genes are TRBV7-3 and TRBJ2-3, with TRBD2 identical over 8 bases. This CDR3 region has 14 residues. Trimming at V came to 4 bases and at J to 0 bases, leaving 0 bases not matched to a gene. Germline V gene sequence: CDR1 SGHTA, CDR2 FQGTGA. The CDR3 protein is CASSSSGSTDTQYF. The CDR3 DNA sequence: TGTGCCAGCAGCTCTAGCGGGAGCACAGATACGCAGTATTTT.

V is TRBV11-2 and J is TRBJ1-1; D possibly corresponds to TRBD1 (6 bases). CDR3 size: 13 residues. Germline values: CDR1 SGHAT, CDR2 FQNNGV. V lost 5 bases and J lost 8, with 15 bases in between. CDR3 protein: CASSPPGHLEAFF. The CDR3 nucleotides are TGTGCCAGCAGCCCCCCGGGACACCTAGAAGCTTTCTTT.

CDR3 DNA sequence: TGTGCCAGCAGCCAAGAGTTTGGGGGGGTGTATGGCTACACCTTC. Translating gives CASSQEFGGVYGYTF. The chain recombines TRBV4-2 with TRBJ1-2; maybe TRBD1 (5 bases). CDR1 and CDR2 (germline): LGHNA, YNFKEQ. V lost 0 bases to trimming and J lost 5 bases, with 13 bases between them. The CDR3 has 15 residues.